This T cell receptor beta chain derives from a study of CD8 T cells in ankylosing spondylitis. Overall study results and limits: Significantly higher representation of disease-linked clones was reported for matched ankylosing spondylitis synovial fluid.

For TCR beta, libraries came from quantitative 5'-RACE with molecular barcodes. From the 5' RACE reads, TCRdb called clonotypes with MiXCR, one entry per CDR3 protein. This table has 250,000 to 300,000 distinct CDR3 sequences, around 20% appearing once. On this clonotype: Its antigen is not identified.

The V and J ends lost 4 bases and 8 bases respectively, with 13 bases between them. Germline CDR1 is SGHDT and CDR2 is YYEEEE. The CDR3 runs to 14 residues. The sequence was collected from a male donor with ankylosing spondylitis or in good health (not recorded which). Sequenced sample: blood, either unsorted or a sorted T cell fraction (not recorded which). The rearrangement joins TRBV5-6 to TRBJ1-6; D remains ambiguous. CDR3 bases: TGTGCCAGCAGCCGCTACGTTGGGGATTCACCCCTCCACTTT. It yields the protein CASSRYVGDSPLHF.